This TCR beta chain was identified in a study of technical replicates of blood from several donors. The CDR3 is made up of 14 amino acids. V was cut by 4 bases and J by 3 bases, with 13 bases left in between. Looked up from germline, CDR1 is LNHDA and CDR2 is SQIVND (reference sequence). Profiled with immunoSEQ multiplex PCR; TCRdb holds only in-frame clones, not every one. Of some 77,000 clones listed, roughly nine tenths are singletons. The receptor was derived from a human donor in good health. Material for sequencing was T cells isolated from PBMCs. This sequence joins TRBV19 and TRBJ2-7; tentative D call: TRBD1 (7 bases). The CDR3 DNA follows: TGTGCCAGTAGTAGACAGGGACTGGACTACGAGCAGTACTTC. As protein: CASSRQGLDYEQYF.